The 23 T cell receptor beta chains below were found in one sample sequenced in a study of shared clonotypes between healthy human individuals. Profiling relied on immunoSEQ multiplex PCR, and the TCRdb table lists in-frame clones only, not all of them. The sample carries 2 million to 2.5 million clones, more than 80% recorded once. The sample was naive CD4+ T cells from PBMCs. Described subset: CD45RA+ positively selected. These receptors originate from a man aged 18 to 35 in good health. Some clones in this sample may be carry-over from other donors' samples.

V gene TRBV10-3 combines with J gene TRBJ2-2, with D unclear. Germline lookup yields CDR1 ENHRY and CDR2 SYGVKD. V gave up 0 bases and J gave up 2 bases, with 10 bases separating them. CDR3 size: 16 residues. The CDR3 spells CAISESVGTNTGELFF. The CDR3 DNA sequence: TGTGCCATCAGTGAGTCTGTGGGAACCAACACCGGGGAGCTGTTTTTT.

The genes are TRBV25-1 and TRBJ2-3, with D perhaps matching TRBD2 (5 bases). Trimming cost V 6 bases and J 4 bases, with 14 bases left between them. CDR3 length: 14 amino acids. The germline gives CDR1 MGHDK, CDR2 SYGVNS. The CDR3 loop is CASRTNAGADTQYF. In DNA form, the CDR3 reads TGTGCCAGCAGGACCAACGCGGGCGCAGATACGCAGTATTTT.

The chain carries TRBV18 and TRBJ2-6; 11 bases are shared with TRBD1. This CDR3 is built from 19 residues. Germline V lookup: CDR1 KGHSH, CDR2 LQKENI. V trimming: 3 bases; J trimming: 2 bases; junction bases outside the gene matches: 9. The CDR3 reads CASSPILGQGAPGANVLTF. CDR3 nucleotides: TGTGCCAGCTCACCTATACTCGGACAGGGGGCGCCTGGGGCCAACGTCCTGACTTTC.

This clone was picked up a small number of times. This CDR3 is CASRREGNEQFF. In DNA form, the CDR3 reads TGTGCCAGCAGGAGGGAAGGCAATGAGCAGTTCTTC. The rearrangement links TRBV13 to TRBJ2-1, with D maybe TRBD2 (5 bases). CDR3 size: 12 residues. CDR1 is PRHDT and CDR2 is FYEKMQ in the germline V gene (reference sequence). The germline V and J ends were trimmed by 6 bases and 6 bases, with 9 bases remaining between them.

The CDR3 sequence: CASIETSGLGYTF. DNA for the CDR3: TGTGCCAGTATCGAGACGTCAGGTTTGGGCTACACCTTC. The chain carries TRBV19 and TRBJ1-2, with D hard to call. CDR1 and CDR2 from the germline V gene are LNHDA and SQIVND (reference sequence). The ends were cut back, 7 bases at V and 8 bases at J, with 17 bases in the middle. There are 13 residues in the CDR3.

The rearrangement links TRBV29-1 to TRBJ2-1; no reliable D call. The CDR3 extends over 14 amino acids. Trimming cost V 4 bases and J 0 bases, with 10 bases left between them. CDR1 SQVTM and CDR2 ANQGSEA come from the germline V gene. For the CDR3, the DNA is TGCAGCGTTGGGGCGAGAAACTCCTACAATGAGCAGTTCTTC. Its protein is CSVGARNSYNEQFF.

The chain uses TRBV29-1 and TRBJ2-1; TRBD2 agrees at 8 bases. Looked up from germline, CDR1 is SQVTM and CDR2 is ANQGSEA. The ends lost 3 bases at V and 6 bases at J; junction bases unmatched: 13. The CDR3 covers 16 residues. The CDR3 reads CSVDTGTSHNFNEQFF. DNA for the CDR3: TGCAGCGTTGACACGGGGACTAGTCATAATTTCAATGAGCAGTTCTTC.

The chain links TRBV29-1 to TRBJ2-7; perhaps TRBD2 as D (5 bases). The V end lost 1 base, the J end lost 4 bases, and 11 bases lay between the germline ends. CDR1 is SQVTM, CDR2 ANQGSEA, per germline. The CDR3 has 13 amino acids. The CDR3 coding sequence is TGCAGCGTTGAAGGCCTAGCTAAATACGAGCAGTACTTC. Translated: CSVEGLAKYEQYF.

The V call is TRBV7-8, the J call TRBJ2-3; the D is unclear. The CDR3 spans 16 residues. Germline assignment: CDR1 SGHVS and CDR2 FQNEAQ. The V and J ends lost 5 bases and 2 bases respectively, with 17 bases between them. CDR3 bases: TGTGCCAGCAGCGCCCACATCGTCACATACACAGATACGCAGTATTTT. It encodes CASSAHIVTYTDTQYF.

The chain recombines TRBV27 with TRBJ2-5; D is tentatively TRBD1 or TRBD2 (5 bases each). Trimming removed 6 bases at V and 1 base at J, with 12 bases between. Germline values: CDR1 MNHEY, CDR2 SMNVEV (reference sequence). This CDR3 has 14 residues. As DNA, the CDR3 is TGTGCCAGCAGACTCACGGGGCTCCAAGAGACCCAGTACTTC. Translation gives CASRLTGLQETQYF.

This clone has only a few counts. This chain connects TRBV30 to TRBJ1-1; D is perhaps TRBD1 (5 bases). The CDR3 has 12 amino acids. Germline loops: CDR1 GTSNPN, CDR2 SVGIG (reference sequence). V dropped 1 base and J dropped 4 bases, with 7 bases sitting between them. The CDR3: CAWSERGTEAFF. The CDR3 DNA is TGTGCCTGGAGTGAGAGGGGCACTGAAGCTTTCTTT.

The rearrangement uses TRBV9 and TRBJ1-1; D not resolved. Trimming removed 4 bases from V and 0 bases from J, with 10 bases in between. CDR3 length: 14 amino acids. CDR1 is SGDLS and CDR2 is YYNGEE in the germline V gene. The CDR3 bases are TGTGCCAGCAGCCCGGGGTCGGTGAACACTGAAGCTTTCTTT. It is translated as CASSPGSVNTEAFF.

This clone showed up just once. J is TRBJ2-7 and V is TRBV28, with 7 positions matching TRBD2. CDR1 and CDR2 from the germline V gene are MDHEN and SYDVKM. The CDR3 spans 15 residues. V lost 7 bases, J lost 7 bases, and 16 bases stayed unmatched. CDR3 sequence (DNA): TGTGCCAGCAAAGTACGGGGAGGGTCCAGGAGGGAGCAGTACTTC. Protein: CASKVRGGSRREQYF.

This chain uses TRBV14 with TRBJ2-7; tentative D call: TRBD1 (6 bases). This CDR3 contains 14 residues. V shed 11 bases and J shed 1 base, with 18 bases lying between them. In germline, CDR1 is SGHDN, CDR2 FVKESK. The CDR3 is CASSNPGQSYEQYF. The CDR3 DNA reads TGTGCCTCCTCAAACCCGGGACAATCCTACGAGCAGTACTTC.

The chain links TRBV15 to TRBJ2-7, with unresolved D. The germline V and J ends were trimmed by 0 bases and 2 bases, with 17 bases remaining between them. Per germline, CDR1 LNHNV and CDR2 YYDKDF (reference sequence). This CDR3 region has 17 residues. CDR3 amino acids: CATSRDPALIRTYEQYF. In DNA form, the CDR3 reads TGTGCCACCAGCAGAGATCCCGCCCTTATACGAACCTACGAGCAGTACTTC.

The chain uses TRBV2 and TRBJ1-1, with no clear D. The V end lost 0 bases, the J end lost 1 base, and 15 bases lay between the germline ends. CDR3 length equals 17 residues. CDR1 and CDR2 from the germline V gene are SNHLY and FYNNEI. In DNA form, the CDR3 reads TGTGCCAGCAGTGAAGCCAGTTTCGGCCTCGGGAACACTGAAGCTTTCTTT. Protein sequence: CASSEASFGLGNTEAFF. Together with reference TRBV2 and TRBJ1-1, the CDR3 gives the full variable domain: EPEVTQTPSHQVTQMGQEVILRCVPISNHLYFYWYRQILGQKVEFLVSFYNNEISEKSEIFDDQFSVERPDGSNFTLKIRSTKLEDSAMYFCASSEASFGLGNTEAFFGQGTRLTVV.

The CDR3 is CASSLGDRERGFF. CDR3 DNA sequence: TGTGCCAGCAGCTTAGGGGACAGGGAGAGGGGGTTCTTC. The gene calls are TRBV7-2 and TRBJ2-1; the match to TRBD1 covers 9 bases. This CDR3 region has 13 residues. Germline CDR1 is SGHTA and CDR2 is FQGNSA. Unmatched junction bases numbered 7, after V lost 1 base and J lost 15 bases.

Remarks on this clone: The sample contains more than one DNA sequence encoding this CDR3. The chain employs TRBV11-3 and TRBJ1-1, with D possibly matching TRBD1 (5 bases). This CDR3 contains 15 residues. V was shortened by 0 bases and J by 1 base, with 9 bases between the two germline ends. CDR1 SGHNT and CDR2 YENEEA come from the germline V gene. Here the CDR3 reads CASSLDSGGNTEAFF. CDR3 sequence (DNA): TGTGCCAGCAGCTTAGACTCTGGGGGGAACACTGAAGCTTTCTTT.

J is TRBJ2-6 and V is TRBV27; no reliable D call. The CDR3 spans 15 residues. CDR1 and CDR2 from the germline V gene are MNHEY and SMNVEV (reference sequence). V lost 5 bases and J lost 0, with 8 bases in between. CDR3 sequence: CASSPQVSGANVLTF. The CDR3 region has the DNA TGTGCCAGCAGTCCGCAGGTCTCTGGGGCCAACGTCCTGACTTTC.

The gene calls are TRBV27 and TRBJ2-1; 11 positions agree with TRBD2. In germline, CDR1 is MNHEY, CDR2 SMNVEV (reference sequence). The V segment lost 4 bases and the J segment 5 bases; nucleotides outside the gene matches: 10. CDR3 size: 17 residues. DNA for the CDR3: TGTGCCAGCAGTTCAAGGACTAGCGGGCGGATACACAATGAGCAGTTCTTC. Translated: CASSSRTSGRIHNEQFF.

A word on this clone: Other DNA sequences from this sample encode an identical CDR3 as well. This chain joins TRBV7-3 and TRBJ2-5, with no clear D. V was shortened by 5 bases and J by 1 base, with 14 bases between the two germline ends. This CDR3 comprises 15 residues. Germline V gene lookup returns CDR1 SGHTA and CDR2 FQGTGA. This chain's CDR3 is CASSTSPGPQETQYF. In nucleotides, the CDR3 is TGTGCCAGCAGCACCTCCCCCGGACCCCAAGAGACCCAGTACTTC.

V gene TRBV6-5 combines with J gene TRBJ2-3, with a weak D call TRBD1 (5 bases). The CDR3 consists of 14 residues. Germline values: CDR1 MNHEY, CDR2 SVGAGI. V lost 6 bases to trimming and J lost 5 bases, with 15 bases between them. CDR3 bases: TGTGCCAGCAGAGGGGTGTCGGCTAGAGATACGCAGTATTTT. Translating gives CASRGVSARDTQYF.

The chain employs TRBV19 and TRBJ2-7; the D gene is possibly TRBD1 (6 bases). The V end was cut by 6 bases, the J end by 2 bases, with 14 bases between. CDR1 and CDR2 (germline): LNHDA, SQIVND (reference sequence). There are 14 residues in the CDR3. The CDR3 reads CASSPGEITYEQYF. In DNA form, the CDR3 reads TGTGCCAGTAGCCCAGGGGAAATCACCTACGAGCAGTACTTC. Full variable domain (outside the CDR3, taken from reference TRBV19 and TRBJ2-7): DGGITQSPKYLFRKEGQNVTLSCEQNLNHDAMYWYRQDPGQGLRLIYYSQIVNDFQKGDIAEGYSVSREKKESFPLTVTSAQKNPTAFYLCASSPGEITYEQYFGPGTRLTVT.